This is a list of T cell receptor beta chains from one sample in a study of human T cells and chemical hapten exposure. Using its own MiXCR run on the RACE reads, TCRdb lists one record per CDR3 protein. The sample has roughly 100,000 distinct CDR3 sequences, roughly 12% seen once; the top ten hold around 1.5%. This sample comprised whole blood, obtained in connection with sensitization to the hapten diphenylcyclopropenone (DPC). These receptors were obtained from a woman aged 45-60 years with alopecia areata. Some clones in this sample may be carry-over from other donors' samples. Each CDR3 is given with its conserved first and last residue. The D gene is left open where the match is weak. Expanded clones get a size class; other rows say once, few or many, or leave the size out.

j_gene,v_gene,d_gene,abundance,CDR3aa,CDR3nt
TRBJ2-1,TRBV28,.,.,CASSLPRRENEQFF,TGTGCCAGCAGTCTCCCGCGAAGGGAAAATGAGCAGTTCTTC
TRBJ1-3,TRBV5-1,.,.,CASSPGSSGNTIYF,TGCGCCAGCAGTCCAGGGAGCTCTGGAAACACCATATATTTT
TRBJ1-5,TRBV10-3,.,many,CATSGEPGNQPQHF,TGTGCCACCTCAGGGGAGCCAGGCAATCAGCCCCAGCATTTT
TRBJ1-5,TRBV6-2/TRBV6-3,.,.,CASSYGTVNQPQHF,TGTGCCAGCAGTTACGGTACAGTCAATCAGCCCCAGCATTTT
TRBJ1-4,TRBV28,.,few,CASSFMDRRTNEKLFF,TGTGCCAGCAGTTTCATGGACCGCCGAACTAATGAAAAACTGTTTTTT
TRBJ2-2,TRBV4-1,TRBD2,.,CASSHGRAGGNTGELFF,TGCGCCAGCAGCCACGGGAGAGCGGGGGGGAACACCGGGGAGCTGTTTTTT
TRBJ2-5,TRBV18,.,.,CASSPLTSHQETQYF,TGTGCCAGCTCACCACTAACAAGCCACCAAGAGACCCAGTACTTC
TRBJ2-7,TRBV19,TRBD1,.,CASSATDRVRYEQYF,TGTGCCAGTAGTGCGACGGACAGGGTCCGGTACGAGCAGTACTTC
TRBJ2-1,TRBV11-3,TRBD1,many,CASSVTDRALEQFF,TGTGCCAGCAGCGTTACGGACAGGGCGCTTGAGCAGTTCTTC
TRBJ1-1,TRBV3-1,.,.,CASSQVGGVTEAFF,TGTGCCAGCAGCCAAGTAGGGGGGGTCACTGAAGCTTTCTTT
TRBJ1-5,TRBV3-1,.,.,CASSQERGQPQHF,TGTGCCAGCAGCCAAGAACGGGGGCAGCCCCAGCATTTT
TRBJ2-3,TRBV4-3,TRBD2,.,CASSQGRSGGDRSTDTQYF,TGCGCCAGCAGCCAAGGTCGTAGCGGGGGGGATAGAAGCACAGATACGCAGTATTTT